This T cell receptor (beta chain) is from a study of cytomegalovirus exposure and HLA in healthy donors. Study-wide context: The same platform as the roughly 670 first-cohort repertoires was used for the 120 or so validation repertoires, a later analysis reported.

As regards this clone: What it binds is not known.

Repertoires were generated with immunoSEQ multiplex PCR, while TCRdb's copy carries only in-frame clones and drops some. The data show roughly 150,000 clones, with roughly four fifths seen just once and 30% held by the top ten. Notes on the study in general: The authors enumerated over 150 TCR beta chains as linked to cytomegalovirus.

These donors were members of the roughly 120-subject validation cohort, a group separate from the roughly 670-subject first cohort. CDR1 is ENHRY, CDR2 SYGVKD, per germline. The CDR3 extends over 12 amino acids. The V gene lost 11 bases and the J gene lost 3 bases, with 14 bases spanning the gap. J is TRBJ2-7 and V is TRBV10-3; possibly TRBD2 for D (5 bases). The sequenced sample was PBMCs. The clonotype comes from a young man in good health and CMV-seropositive. CDR3 protein: CAAGVSDYEQYF. CDR3 DNA sequence: TGTGCCGCCGGGGTATCCGACTACGAGCAGTACTTC.